The 12 T cell receptor beta chains listed next were all sequenced from one sample in a study of T cell responses to AZD1222 COVID-19 vaccine. Libraries were prepared by immunoSEQ multiplex PCR; TCRdb keeps only in-frame clonotypes and omits some of them. Among under 130,000 clones listed, roughly 90% were seen once. The sample consisted of peripheral blood, taken on day 0 of AZD1222 vaccination. The receptors were gathered from an adult in good health.

The chain carries TRBV11-3 and TRBJ2-2, with D uncertain. This CDR3 is built from 13 residues. Germline V gene lookup returns CDR1 SGHNT and CDR2 YENEEA. Trimming removed 6 bases at V and 7 bases at J, with 12 bases between. This CDR3 is CASRYLRVGELFF. CDR3 DNA sequence: TGTGCCAGCAGATATCTCCGTGTCGGGGAGCTGTTTTTT.

This clone is a singleton in its sample. The V gene is TRBV11-2, the J gene TRBJ2-1, with D perhaps TRBD2 (7 bases). V lost 4 bases and J lost 6, with 16 bases in between. The V gene's germline CDR1 is SGHAT and CDR2 FQNNGV. This CDR3 is built from 15 residues. The CDR3, as DNA: TGTGCCAGCAGCTGGGGGGGGGCCACGGTCAATGAGCAGTTCTTC. Amino acid sequence: CASSWGGATVNEQFF.

The rearrangement links TRBV7-9 to TRBJ1-5; D is unclear. In germline, CDR1 is SEHNR, CDR2 FQNEAQ (reference sequence). This CDR3 is 13 amino acids long. V lost 1 base, J lost 2 bases, and 3 bases lay in between. The CDR3: CASSLDGNQPQHF. As DNA, the CDR3 is TGTGCCAGCAGCTTAGATGGCAATCAGCCCCAGCATTTT.

V is TRBV3-1 (or the pseudogene TRBV3-2) and J is TRBJ1-6; D is unresolved. V was pared by 2 bases and J by 16 bases, with 24 bases between. Per germline, CDR1 LGHDT and CDR2 YNNKEL (reference sequence). The CDR3 is 16 amino acids. The CDR3 loop reads CASSQFSGNSNSRLHF. The CDR3 DNA reads TGTGCCAGCAGCCAATTCTCAGGTAACTCGAATTCAAGGCTCCACTTT.

J is TRBJ2-1 and V is TRBV7-3; no firm D call. Germline loops: CDR1 SGHTA, CDR2 FQGTGA. Trimming pared 5 bases from V and 6 bases from J, leaving 8 bases between. This CDR3 is 12 amino acids long. CDR3 in amino acids: CASSKTGNEQFF. CDR3 DNA: TGTGCCAGCAGCAAGACTGGCAATGAGCAGTTCTTC.

This clone occurred a few times. The rearrangement uses TRBV18 and TRBJ2-7, with 16 bases that match TRBD2. There are 19 residues in the CDR3. V lost 4 bases to trimming and J lost 0 bases; unmatched junction nucleotides: 9. Germline V gene sequence: CDR1 KGHSH, CDR2 LQKENI. CDR3 protein: CASSRTGLAGGRSSYEQYF. The CDR3 region has the DNA TGTGCCAGCTCACGAACGGGACTAGCGGGAGGGAGGAGCTCCTACGAGCAGTACTTC.

In this sample, this clone turned up once. The gene calls are TRBV10-3 and TRBJ1-2; unclear D gene. CDR3 length: 12 amino acids. V lost 3 bases to trimming and J lost 4 bases, with 6 bases between them. The germline V gene has CDR1 ENHRY and CDR2 SYGVKD. The CDR3 loop is CAISDRSYGYTF. CDR3 sequence (DNA): TGTGCCATCAGTGATCGGTCCTATGGCTACACCTTC.

The J gene is TRBJ1-3, the V gene TRBV5-4; no definite D call. The CDR3 runs 14 residues. From germline, CDR1 is SGHNT and CDR2 YYREEE (reference sequence). The V and J ends lost 0 bases and 4 bases respectively, with 8 bases between them. CDR3 amino acids: CASSLGVNGNTIYF. DNA for the CDR3: TGTGCCAGCAGCTTGGGGGTCAACGGAAACACCATATATTTT.

This chain links TRBV9 with TRBJ2-4; possible D gene TRBD2, 5 bases. This CDR3 has 15 amino acids. V lost 2 bases and J lost 0, with 9 bases in between. CDR1 SGDLS and CDR2 YYNGEE come from the germline V gene. The CDR3 DNA follows: TGTGCCAGCAGCGTCGGCGGGCTAGCCAAAAACATTCAGTACTTC. This translates into CASSVGGLAKNIQYF.

The gene calls are TRBV20-1 and TRBJ1-2; D call uncertain. From germline, CDR1 is DFQATT and CDR2 SNEGSKA (reference sequence). CDR3 length: 10 residues. Trimming took 0 bases from V and 5 from J, leaving 1 base between them. The CDR3 nucleotides are TGCAGTGCTAGAGATTATGGCTACACCTTC. Translated, it gives CSARDYGYTF.

The rearrangement uses TRBV3-1 (or the pseudogene TRBV3-2) and TRBJ1-1; D possibly corresponds to TRBD1 (5 bases). CDR1 is LGHDT, CDR2 YNNKEL, per germline (reference sequence). V lost 0 bases, J lost 3 bases, and 8 bases lay in between. The CDR3 consists of 14 residues. The CDR3 DNA is TGTGCCAGCAGCCAAGAGGGGGGATACACTGAAGCTTTCTTT. It translates to CASSQEGGYTEAFF.

V usage is TRBV6-2 or TRBV6-3 and J usage is TRBJ1-1; D might be TRBD1 (5 bases). The V end lost 3 bases, the J end lost 11 bases, and 16 bases lay between the germline ends. CDR3 length equals 13 residues. Germline lookup yields CDR1 MNHEY and CDR2 SVGEGT. The CDR3 nucleotides read TGTGCCAGCAGTTATGGAGGGGTTGTAGAGGCTTTCTTT. Amino acids: CASSYGGVVEAFF.